This T cell receptor beta chain was sequenced during a study of blood T cell repertoires in COVID-19. This clone was seen more than once but under ten times. The data were produced by immunoSEQ multiplex PCR, yet TCRdb's version contains in-frame clones alone and is incomplete. Of a few hundred thousand clones detected, 88% appear once; the ten largest clones hold over 4%. The germline V and J ends were trimmed by 3 bases and 2 bases, with 4 bases remaining between them. Germline V gene data show CDR1 as SNHLY and CDR2 as FYNNEI. This CDR3 comprises 13 residues. The specimen was peripheral blood. This sequence originates from a man between 60 and 70 years old who had recovered from COVID-19. The chain joins TRBV2 to TRBJ2-2; D call uncertain. CDR3 in DNA: TGTGCCAGCAGTGATACAAACACCGGGGAGCTGTTTTTT. Its protein product is CASSDTNTGELFF.